Below, one T cell receptor beta chain is given with its context. This entry comes from a study of T cell responses to AZD1222 COVID-19 vaccine. The assay was immunoSEQ multiplex PCR, and TCRdb's table has in-frame clones only and misses some. The sample shows around 65,000 clones, over 60% of them seen only once. V was cut by 1 base and J by 0 bases, with 4 bases left in between. The CDR3 loop spans 15 amino acids. Germline CDR1 is LGHDT and CDR2 is YNNKEL (reference sequence). The chain employs TRBV3-1 (or the pseudogene TRBV3-2) and TRBJ2-6; D unresolved. This receptor was obtained from an adult in good health. The sample in question was peripheral blood, obtained on day 0 of AZD1222 vaccination. The CDR3 bases are TGTGCCAGCAGCCAAGCGAGCTCTGGGGCCAACGTCCTGACTTTC. Translation gives CASSQASSGANVLTF.